This T cell receptor (beta chain) was sequenced for a study of metastatic and nonmetastatic thyroid tumors. Study-wide findings and caveats: Reportedly, malignant thyroid tumors had significantly higher TCR beta diversity than benign nodules, in blood and tumor.

All patients reached thyroid surgery having received no treatment beforehand. Per the study methods: The study built a papillary thyroid cancer distant-metastasis classifier from CDR3 differences across clinicopathological groups. Via MiXCR, TCRdb re-called the PCR reads. TCRdb's processing, not the authors' own work, is the source of the V and J calls. Counted here are 20,000 to 25,000 clones, around an eighth occurring once; the ten biggest clones make up approximately 17%. Germline assignment: CDR1 SGHNT and CDR2 YENEEA. V lost 6 bases to trimming and J lost 5 bases, with 16 bases between them. The CDR3 has 14 residues. This clone was seen repeatedly, ten times or more. What it recognizes is unknown.

The sequencing sample was made of blood. The clonotype comes from a female donor with papillary thyroid cancer or a benign thyroid nodule (not recorded which). Some clones in this sample may be carry-over from other donors' samples. The chain recombines TRBV11-3 with TRBJ2-5; possibly TRBD2 for D (5 bases). The CDR3 loop reads CASSPIGVLETQYF. CDR3 DNA sequence: TGTGCCAGCAGTCCCATCGGGGTTCTGGAGACCCAGTACTTC.